A selection of T cell receptor beta chains follows, all from one sample in a study of T cell repertoires in cytomegalovirus infection. One entry per CDR3 protein, called by TCRdb with MiXCR from the reads. The data contain under 200,000 distinct CDR3 sequences, roughly 21% of them seen just once; the ten biggest clones take up roughly 27%. These receptors lack a known antigen. Sequenced here: CD8+ T cells from cultured PBMCs, sampled from culture after CMV antigen stimulation. These receptors originate from a human donor in good health (CMV status not recorded). Some clones in this sample may be carry-over from other donors' samples. Each CDR3 is given with its conserved first and last residue. Fields, in order: V gene, CDR3 protein.

>TRBV6-2/TRBV6-3
CASSGLAGGVADTQYF
>TRBV4-3
CASSQDQGADSPLHF
>TRBV11-2
CASSDRSDSYLNTEAFF
>TRBV7-9
CASSPALAADTQYF
>TRBV29-1
CSVEDRGGTSTDTQYF
>TRBV6-5
CASRYTDFNTYEQYF
>TRBV4-1
CASSQVISGGETQYF
>TRBV7-2
CASSLTGVYEQYF
>TRBV6-2/TRBV6-3
CASSYTKAYNEQFF
>TRBV19
CASSIVPGSYETQYF
>TRBV27
CASARVGAGGYGYTF
>TRBV4-3
CASSQDRGQGGAEAFF
>TRBV6-5
CASSSDRDREYEQYF
>TRBV9
CASSVGGNSPLHF
>TRBV7-2
CASSLTGGGTGELFF
>TRBV11-2
CASRRPPGLAALETQYF
>TRBV7-2
CASSLGWGNQETQYF
>TRBV12-3/TRBV12-4
CASSLGSRDLLNTEAFF
>TRBV7-2
CASSLHAGGSYEQYF
>TRBV29-1
CSVFDRGGYGYTF
>TRBV28
CASSFDRGLVLRNQPQHF
>TRBV7-8
CASSLQGWDTQYF
>TRBV3-1
CASSQGTTSTDTQYF
>TRBV12-3/TRBV12-4
CASSLRFGVDTQYF
>TRBV12-3/TRBV12-4
CASTNGGPGGKEAFF
>TRBV7-6
CASSTQSRDSYEQYF
>TRBV12-3/TRBV12-4
CASSLARGGYGYTF
>TRBV7-2
CASSLGSGSEAFF
>TRBV6-1
CASRGTGINQPQHF
>TRBV28
CASSAPGQVFSGANVLTF
>TRBV6-1
CASSFHGAGDQPQHF
>TRBV7-2
CASSPWTGLNTEAFF
>TRBV12-3/TRBV12-4
CASSGRLAGVGETQYF
>TRBV12-3/TRBV12-4
CASSAREGYTF
>TRBV6-5
CATEGQGVDEQYF
>TRBV7-2
CASSFVGSYNEQFF
>TRBV12-3/TRBV12-4
CASSLAGQYGYTF